A selection of T cell receptor beta chains follows, all from one sample in a study of T cell responses to AZD1222 COVID-19 vaccine. Only in-frame clones appear in the TCRdb table, and some are missing; sequencing was by immunoSEQ multiplex PCR. The sample yields some 140,000 clones, approximately 90% seen once. The sample here was peripheral blood, taken on day 0 of AZD1222 vaccination. The receptors come from an adult in good health. Each CDR3 is given with its conserved first and last residue. A D gene is named only where the DNA matches it firmly. The size field is filled for only some rows; it gives once, few, many or a size class.

J,D,size,V,CDR3,DNA
TRBJ2-4,NA,NA,TRBV5-6,CASSLKIKNIQYF,TGTGCCAGCAGCTTGAAAATAAAAAACATTCAGTACTTC
TRBJ2-3,TRBD2,NA,TRBV6-1,CASSEAPGLSTDTQYF,TGTGCCAGCAGTGAAGCCCCGGGACTAAGCACAGATACGCAGTATTTT
TRBJ1-1,NA,NA,TRBV19,CASSIGQGSTEAFF,TGTGCCAGTAGTATAGGCCAGGGGAGTACTGAAGCTTTCTTT
TRBJ2-5,TRBD2,NA,TRBV11-3,CASSLDGTSGGPSSGKTQYF,TGTGCCAGCAGCTTAGATGGGACTAGCGGGGGGCCTTCCTCGGGGAAGACCCAGTACTTC
TRBJ2-1,NA,NA,TRBV4-2,CASSQEGGTSYNEQFF,TGTGCCAGCAGCCAAGAGGGCGGCACCTCCTACAATGAGCAGTTCTTC
TRBJ1-5,NA,once,TRBV4-2,CASSQGGRNQPQHF,TGTGCCAGCAGCCAAGGCGGTCGCAATCAGCCCCAGCATTTT
TRBJ2-1,NA,NA,TRBV4-1,CASSQDKGGLSHNEQFF,TGCGCCAGCAGCCAAGATAAGGGGGGACTATCTCACAATGAGCAGTTCTTC
TRBJ1-3,NA,NA,TRBV9,CASSPRIGDTNSGNTIYF,TGTGCCAGCAGCCCTCGGATTGGGGACACTAACTCTGGAAACACCATATATTTT
TRBJ1-2,TRBD1,NA,TRBV7-9,CASSRTGNYGYTF,TGTGCCAGCAGCCGGACAGGGAACTATGGCTACACCTTC
TRBJ1-1,NA,NA,TRBV5-1,CASTRGGLNTEAFF,TGCGCCAGCACCCGGGGTGGATTGAACACTGAAGCTTTCTTT
TRBJ1-2,NA,NA,TRBV2,CASKVQGKVGSGYTF,TGTGCCAGCAAGGTTCAGGGGAAGGTGGGGTCTGGCTACACCTTC
TRBJ1-4,NA,NA,TRBV6-5,CASSYHPQQEKLFF,TGTGCCAGCAGTTATCATCCTCAGCAGGAAAAACTGTTTTTT
TRBJ1-5,NA,NA,TRBV27,CASRGAGGASGNQPQHF,TGTGCCAGCAGGGGGGCGGGGGGCGCATCGGGCAATCAGCCCCAGCATTTT
TRBJ1-5,TRBD1,NA,TRBV2,CASNYLTGGNQPQHF,TGTGCCAGCAACTACCTGACAGGGGGAAATCAGCCCCAGCATTTT
TRBJ1-1,NA,NA,TRBV7-3,CASSYDSPGAEAFF,TGTGCCAGCAGCTACGACAGCCCTGGGGCTGAAGCTTTCTTT
TRBJ1-2,NA,NA,TRBV7-9,CASSRDTRGEPYGYTF,TGTGCCAGCAGCCGGGACACGCGGGGGGAACCCTATGGCTACACCTTC
TRBJ1-6,NA,once,TRBV6-1,CASSEAAPPLHF,TGTGCCAGCAGTGAAGCCGCCCCACCCCTCCACTTT
TRBJ2-7,NA,NA,TRBV6-5,CASSYSTSVQYF,TGTGCCAGCAGTTACTCGACGTCAGTTCAGTACTTC
TRBJ2-1,NA,NA,TRBV12-5,CASDTNGNEQFF,TGTGCTAGTGACACGAACGGGAATGAGCAGTTCTTC
TRBJ1-2,NA,NA,TRBV15,CATSRGKHWTEGNDGYTF,TGTGCCACCAGCAGAGGTAAACATTGGACAGAGGGGAACGACGGCTACACCTTC
TRBJ1-2,NA,NA,TRBV18,CASSPLPGDKGLYGYTF,TGTGCCAGCTCACCCCTACCCGGGGATAAGGGCCTCTATGGCTACACCTTC
TRBJ1-5,NA,NA,TRBV12-3/TRBV12-4,CASSSIKNQPQHF,TGTGCCAGCAGTTCGATTAAAAATCAGCCCCAGCATTTT
TRBJ2-1,NA,NA,TRBV30,CAWSVRRDNEQFF,TGTGCCTGGAGTGTACGACGGGACAATGAGCAGTTCTTC
TRBJ1-2,NA,NA,TRBV30,CAWSPLPGYGYTF,TGTGCCTGGAGTCCCCTTCCAGGGTATGGCTACACCTTC
TRBJ2-3,TRBD2,NA,TRBV11-2,CASRVLAGGTDTQYF,TGTGCCAGCAGGGTCCTAGCGGGAGGCACAGATACGCAGTATTTT
TRBJ1-6,NA,NA,TRBV5-4,CASSLMSPGDYNSPLHF,TGTGCCAGCAGCTTGATGTCCCCAGGCGACTATAATTCACCCCTCCACTTT
TRBJ2-3,NA,NA,TRBV5-4,CASSPTSGAGTDTQYF,TGTGCCAGCAGTCCTACTTCCGGGGCGGGAACAGATACGCAGTATTTT
TRBJ2-5,NA,NA,TRBV10-3,CAISDPSETQYF,TGTGCCATCAGTGATCCCAGTGAGACCCAGTACTTC
TRBJ1-4,TRBD1,once,TRBV24-1,CATSDPGQGATNEKLFF,TGTGCCACCAGTGACCCTGGACAGGGGGCCACTAATGAAAAACTGTTTTTT
TRBJ1-2,TRBD1,NA,TRBV3-1/TRBV3-2,CASSQDLDRGGYTF,TGTGCCAGCAGCCAAGACCTGGACAGGGGAGGCTACACCTTC
TRBJ1-1,NA,NA,TRBV11-2,CASSPRLTEAFF,TGTGCCAGCAGCCCCCGGTTAACTGAAGCTTTCTTT
TRBJ1-5,NA,NA,TRBV30,CAWSVQDNQPQHF,TGTGCCTGGAGTGTACAAGACAATCAGCCCCAGCATTTT
TRBJ2-5,NA,NA,TRBV5-4,CASSPRWAGKETQYF,TGTGCCAGCAGCCCAAGATGGGCAGGGAAAGAGACCCAGTACTTC
TRBJ2-2,TRBD2,NA,TRBV2,CASSVASGPGELFF,TGTGCCAGCAGTGTCGCTAGCGGCCCCGGGGAGCTGTTTTTT
TRBJ2-3,TRBD2,NA,TRBV6-2/TRBV6-3,CASSPPPGTSGRPDTQYF,TGTGCCAGCAGCCCTCCCCCCGGGACTAGCGGGAGGCCCGATACGCAGTATTTT
TRBJ2-1,NA,NA,TRBV19,CASSMGELGYNEQFF,TGTGCCAGTAGTATGGGGGAGCTTGGGTACAATGAGCAGTTCTTC
TRBJ2-7,TRBD1,NA,TRBV4-1,CASSQHQGGQGASLRYEQYF,TGCGCCAGCAGCCAACATCAGGGAGGACAGGGGGCTAGTCTGAGGTACGAGCAGTACTTC
TRBJ2-7,NA,NA,TRBV6-5,CASRTYYEQYF,TGTGCCAGCAGAACCTACTACGAGCAGTACTTC
TRBJ2-7,TRBD2,NA,TRBV28,CASSAGGSSYEQYF,TGTGCCAGCTCGGCGGGAGGATCCTCCTACGAGCAGTACTTC
TRBJ1-5,NA,once,TRBV29-1,CSVSRGINQPQHF,TGCAGCGTCTCCCGAGGGATCAATCAGCCCCAGCATTTT
TRBJ1-1,NA,NA,TRBV28,CASSSTGSRTEAFF,TGTGCCAGCAGTTCTACAGGGTCTCGGACTGAAGCTTTCTTT
TRBJ2-7,NA,once,TRBV4-2,CASSQEWGAGYEQYF,TGTGCCAGCAGCCAAGAATGGGGGGCCGGGTACGAGCAGTACTTC
TRBJ1-1,NA,NA,TRBV3-1/TRBV3-2,CASSRSGTMGEGTEAFF,TGTGCCAGCAGCCGCTCCGGGACAATGGGGGAGGGCACTGAAGCTTTCTTT
TRBJ1-3,NA,NA,TRBV28,CASRKGVPGNTIYF,TGTGCCAGCAGAAAGGGGGTCCCTGGAAACACCATATATTTT
TRBJ2-7,NA,NA,TRBV18,CASSPPSVYEQYF,TGTGCCAGCTCACCCCCATCAGTATACGAGCAGTACTTC
TRBJ1-5,TRBD1,NA,TRBV7-2,CASSLGQGGQPQHF,TGTGCCAGCAGCTTAGGACAGGGAGGGCAGCCCCAGCATTTT
TRBJ2-1,NA,once,TRBV7-2,CASSLEPHPGNEQFF,TGTGCCAGCAGCTTAGAACCCCATCCCGGGAATGAGCAGTTCTTC